A selection of T cell receptor beta chains follows, all from one sample in a study of T cell changes during pregnancy in multiple sclerosis. The table came from immunoSEQ multiplex PCR; TCRdb's copy has only in-frame clones and leaves some out. The repertoire has about 46,000 clones, approximately 89% of them found once; the top ten carry approximately 2.6%. The sample here was CD8+ T cells from peripheral blood mononuclear cells, taken in the second trimester of pregnancy. Receptors were obtained from a female donor with multiple sclerosis, enrolled in a pregnancy study. The CDR3 runs from the conserved cysteine through the conserved F or W. Fields, in order: CDR3 DNA, CDR3 protein, J gene, CDR3 length, D gene, V gene. D genes are given only for firm matches.

TGTGCCAGCAGCGGAAGCGGACGCAATGAAAAACTGTTTTTT CASSGSGRNEKLFF TRBJ1-4 14 NA TRBV9
TGTGCCAGCAGCTTGGTGATAGCAGATACGCAGTATTTT CASSLVIADTQYF TRBJ2-3 13 NA TRBV5-5
TGTGCCAGCAGCTTAGACGCGGGACAGGGGAATGCCGGGGAGCTGTTTTTT CASSLDAGQGNAGELFF TRBJ2-2 17 TRBD1 TRBV11-3
TGTGCCAGCAGAGGTGAACAGGGTAATGAAAAACTGTTTTTT CASRGEQGNEKLFF TRBJ1-4 14 NA TRBV4-2
TGTGCCAGCAGCTTGGCTGGGAGCGAAGCTTTCTTT CASSLAGSEAFF TRBJ1-1 12 NA TRBV5-6
TGTGCCAGCAGTTCGACAGGGCAAACGGAGACCCAGTACTTC CASSSTGQTETQYF TRBJ2-5 14 TRBD1 TRBV6-5
TGTGCCAGCAGCCCGGGACTAGCGGTTAACAATGAGCAGTTCTTC CASSPGLAVNNEQFF TRBJ2-1 15 TRBD2 TRBV5-4
TGTGCCAGCAGCGCCACCGGGACAGTCACAGATACGCAGTATTTT CASSATGTVTDTQYF TRBJ2-3 15 TRBD1 TRBV9
TGTGCCAGCAGCCAATCCGGCGGTCAGCTACTTAGCACAGATACGCAGTATTTT CASSQSGGQLLSTDTQYF TRBJ2-3 18 NA TRBV16
TGCGCCAGCAGCCACCCAGGAGGAGGCGAGACCCAGTACTTC CASSHPGGGETQYF TRBJ2-5 14 NA TRBV4-1
TGTGCAAGTCGCTTAGAAGCCTTTGAGACTAGCACAGATACGCAGTATTTT CASRLEAFETSTDTQYF TRBJ2-3 17 NA TRBV12-2